Sequencing of this T cell receptor beta chain was carried out in a study of fetal regulatory T cell absence and autoimmunity. Only in-frame clones appear in the TCRdb table, and some are missing; sequencing was by immunoSEQ multiplex PCR. The data hold 95,000 or so clones, with approximately 79% observed a single time. The V end was cut by 7 bases, the J end by 0 bases, with 15 bases between. The CDR3 sequence is 15 residues long. Germline CDR1 and CDR2: MNHEY and SVGAGI. What was sequenced was pancreas tissue. The clonotype comes from a male donor with IPEX syndrome. The chain employs TRBV6-5 and TRBJ1-1; D call uncertain. CDR3 residues: CASTWTAVMNTEAFF. CDR3 nucleotides: TGTGCCAGCACCTGGACGGCCGTAATGAACACTGAAGCTTTCTTT.